This T cell receptor (beta chain) was identified during a study of T cell changes during pregnancy in multiple sclerosis. CDR1 and CDR2 from the germline V gene are SEHNR and FQNEAQ (reference sequence). The V end was cut by 7 bases, the J end by 3 bases, with 19 bases between. The CDR3 contains 15 residues. Clones were sequenced by immunoSEQ multiplex PCR, and TCRdb holds only the in-frame ones, with some missing. Counted here are under 100,000 clones, 85% to 95% occurring once; the ten biggest clones make up roughly 2.5%. The source of this sequence is a female donor with multiple sclerosis, enrolled in a pregnancy study. The sample consisted of peripheral blood, taken in the third trimester of pregnancy. The V call is TRBV7-9, the J call TRBJ2-7; D is perhaps TRBD1 (5 bases). CDR3 nucleotide sequence: TGTGCCAGCACCGATCAGGGTAGAGGATTCTACGAGCAGTACTTC. Amino acid sequence: CASTDQGRGFYEQYF.